The clone carrying this TCR beta chain was seen more than once but under ten times. Its antigen is unknown. The data were taken from a study of identical twins. Each CDR3 protein is one row after TCRdb ran MiXCR on the 5' RACE reads. The top ten clones hold approximately 7.6% of a sample with a few hundred thousand distinct CDR3 sequences, 9% to 15% of them seen once. The study's findings and limits: Out-of-frame alpha sequences common to twins exhibited a surplus of low generation probability. While abundant cord blood beta clonotypes carried fewer insertions, memory repertoires showed no such pattern. Zero-insertion results could be subject to partial confounding by invariant MAIT and iNKT cells. Models predicted less out-of-frame TCR alpha sharing in monozygotic twins than was found.

Germline V CDR1 and CDR2: SEHNR, FQNEAQ (reference sequence). The CDR3 has 16 residues. The V end was cut by 4 bases, the J end by 0 bases, with 14 bases between. The sample also formed part of further work on yellow fever vaccine responses in identical twins.

V gene TRBV7-9 combines with J gene TRBJ2-3, with D possibly matching TRBD1 (5 bases). This TCR was recovered from a woman between 18 and 29 years old in good health. Input material: CD8+ T cells sorted from blood. CDR3 region: CASSSHDSPSTDTQYF. Written as DNA, the CDR3 is TGTGCCAGCAGCTCGCATGACAGCCCTAGCACAGATACGCAGTATTTT.